This T cell receptor (beta chain) was identified during a study of T cells in Graves' hyperthyroidism and ophthalmopathy. This clonotype was detected ten times or more. Amplification targeted TCR beta CDR3 regions from RNA transcripts. A first-round RT-PCR of the TCR CDR3 used the HTBI primer set. From the multiplex PCR reads, TCRdb called clonotypes with MiXCR, one entry per CDR3 protein. The table lists just over 550,000 distinct CDR3 sequences, around 42% of them singletons, with approximately 8.2% in the top ten. CDR3 length equals 14 residues. Germline-derived CDR1 and CDR2 are SGHVS and FNYEAQ. V lost 5 bases and J lost 1; bases outside the gene matches: 1.

This rearrangement joins TRBV7-6 to TRBJ2-2, with 7 nucleotides matching TRBD1. This receptor was obtained from a woman between 18 and 30 years old with Graves' hyperthyroidism. Material for sequencing was peripheral blood or thyroid tissue (not recorded which). The CDR3 here is CASSRTGNTGELFF. The CDR3 DNA follows: TGTGCCAGCAGCCGGACAGGGAACACCGGGGAGCTGTTTTTT.